The 2 T cell receptor beta chains below were found in one sample sequenced in a study of Ad26.COV2.S vaccination and SARS-CoV-2 variants. Data came from immunoSEQ multiplex PCR; TCRdb stores just in-frame clones and leaves some out. Of some 320,000 clones in the sample, just under 85% were seen once. Treatment described: roughly 18 received Ad26.COV2.S at low or high dose, single or two shots; roughly five received placebo; per-sample allocation not given. Sampling took place 63 days after the first vaccine or placebo injection. The sequencing here drew on peripheral blood, taken in a trial of Ad26.COV2.S vaccine versus placebo. These receptors came from a person aged 18-65 years who received the Ad26.COV2.S COVID-19 vaccine or a placebo.

This clone was observed many times. Sequence at one end of the junction differs from germline and may be a read error. The rearrangement links TRBV7-7 to TRBJ2-2; no definite D call. This CDR3 has 15 residues. The germline V gene encodes CDR1 SSHAT and CDR2 FNYEAQ (reference sequence). The CDR3 coding sequence is TGTGCTAGCAGCTTAAGTGGGGTGAACACCGGGGAGCTGTTTTTT. Translated: CASSLSGVNTGELFF.

This sequence joins TRBV6-6 and TRBJ1-2, with TRBD1 matching 8 bases. The CDR3 covers 16 residues. Trimming cost V 2 bases and J 4 bases; bases outside gene matches: 9. Per germline, CDR1 MNHNY and CDR2 SVGAGI (reference sequence). The CDR3: CASSYPSAGGLYGYTF. The CDR3 DNA is TGTGCCAGCAGTTACCCGTCGGCAGGGGGCCTCTATGGCTACACCTTC.